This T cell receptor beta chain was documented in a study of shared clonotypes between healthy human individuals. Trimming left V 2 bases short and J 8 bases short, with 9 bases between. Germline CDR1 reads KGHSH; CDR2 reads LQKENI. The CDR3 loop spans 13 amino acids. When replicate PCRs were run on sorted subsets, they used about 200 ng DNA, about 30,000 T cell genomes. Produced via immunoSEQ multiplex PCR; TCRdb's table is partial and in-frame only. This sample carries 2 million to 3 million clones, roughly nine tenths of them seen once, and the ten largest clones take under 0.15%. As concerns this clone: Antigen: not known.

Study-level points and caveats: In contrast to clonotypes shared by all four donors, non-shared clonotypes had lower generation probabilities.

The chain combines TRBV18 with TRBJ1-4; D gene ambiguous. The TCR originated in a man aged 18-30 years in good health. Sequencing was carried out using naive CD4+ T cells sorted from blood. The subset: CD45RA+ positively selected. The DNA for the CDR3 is TGTGCCAGCTCACCAGGCTACGGGGAAAAACTGTTTTTT. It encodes CASSPGYGEKLFF.